This T cell receptor (beta chain) was found in a study of cytomegalovirus exposure and HLA in healthy donors. Study-level findings and limits: The study assumed roughly uniform donor sequencing depth for presence/absence analyses. In a later analysis, most CMV-associated TCR beta chains appeared HLA-restricted. At a 0.05 false discovery rate, a later analysis found 16,951 TCR beta sequences to be associated with HLA alleles. The authors excluded some V segments, including TRBV6-2 and TRBV6-3, as indistinguishable.

On this clone itself: Its antigen is not identified.

This PCR relied on a set of 60 Vbeta primers and 13 Jbeta primers. Here immunoSEQ multiplex PCR was the method, and the copy in TCRdb shows in-frame clones only, minus some. This table holds about 180,000 clones, around 80% found once. Germline-derived CDR1 and CDR2 are ENHRY and SYGVKD. V lost 7 bases, J lost 0 bases, and 9 bases lay in between. This CDR3 has 13 residues. The sample consisted of PBMCs. This chain joins TRBV10-3 and TRBJ1-1; D perhaps matches TRBD1 (6 bases). The clonotype comes from a girl under 18 in good health and CMV-seropositive. As DNA, the CDR3 is TGTGCCATCAAGGGGGTGTTGAACACTGAAGCTTTCTTT. Its protein product is CAIKGVLNTEAFF.